The TCR beta chain under discussion was sequenced for a study of CD8 T cells in ankylosing spondylitis. Study-wide findings and caveats: A TCR beta motif of under ten highly homologous variants seemed to mark ankylosing spondylitis blood.

Researchers built TCR beta libraries using quantitative 5'-RACE with molecular barcodes. TCRdb re-derived calls from the 5' RACE reads in MiXCR, one entry per CDR3 protein. The data hold hundreds of thousands of distinct CDR3 sequences, with roughly an eighth observed a single time. Regarding this clonotype: The antigen remains unidentified.

Germline V gene lookup returns CDR1 SQVTM and CDR2 ANQGSEA. This CDR3 is 14 amino acids long. The V segment lost 8 bases and the J segment 2 bases; nucleotides outside the gene matches: 5. The V gene is TRBV29-1, the J gene TRBJ2-1; the match to TRBD1 covers 11 bases. Input material: blood, either unsorted or a sorted T cell fraction (not recorded which). The sequence came from a male donor with ankylosing spondylitis. CDR3 nucleotides: TGCAGCACCCGGACAGGGGGCCCCTACAATGAGCAGTTCTTC. Its protein product is CSTRTGGPYNEQFF.